This T cell receptor beta chain is drawn from a study of CD8 T cells in ankylosing spondylitis. There are a few counts of this clonotype. What it binds is unknown. TCRdb reanalysed the 5' RACE reads using MiXCR and keeps one entry per CDR3 protein. The sample has 100,000 to 150,000 distinct CDR3 sequences, about a sixth seen once. Study findings and constraints: Seemingly distinctive of ankylosing spondylitis blood was a TCR beta motif formed by eight highly homologous variants.

This CDR3 has 14 residues. The V gene lost 4 bases and the J gene lost 1 base, with 11 bases spanning the gap. Germline CDR1 reads SGHRS; CDR2 reads YFSETQ. The sequence was collected from a male donor with ankylosing spondylitis. The specimen was blood, either unsorted or a sorted T cell fraction (not recorded which). This chain connects TRBV5-1 to TRBJ2-5, with a possible D match to TRBD2 (6 bases). CDR3 sequence (DNA): TGCGCCAGCAGCGGGAAGACTAGCCAAGAGACCCAGTACTTC. Protein: CASSGKTSQETQYF.